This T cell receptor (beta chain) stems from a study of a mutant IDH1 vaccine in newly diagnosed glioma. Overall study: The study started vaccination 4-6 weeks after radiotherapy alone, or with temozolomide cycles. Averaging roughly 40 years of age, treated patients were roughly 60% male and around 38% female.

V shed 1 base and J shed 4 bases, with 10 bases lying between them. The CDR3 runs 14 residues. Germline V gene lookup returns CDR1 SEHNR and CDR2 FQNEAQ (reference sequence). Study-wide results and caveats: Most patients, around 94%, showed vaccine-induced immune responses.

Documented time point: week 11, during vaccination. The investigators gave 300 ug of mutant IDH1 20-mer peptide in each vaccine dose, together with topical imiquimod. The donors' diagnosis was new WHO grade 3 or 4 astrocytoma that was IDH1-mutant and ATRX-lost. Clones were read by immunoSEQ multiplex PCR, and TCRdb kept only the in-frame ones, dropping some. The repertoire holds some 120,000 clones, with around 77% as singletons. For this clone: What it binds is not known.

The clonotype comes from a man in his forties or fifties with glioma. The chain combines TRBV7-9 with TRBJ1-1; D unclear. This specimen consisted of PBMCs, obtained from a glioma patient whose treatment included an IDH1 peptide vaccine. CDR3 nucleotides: TGTGCCAGCAGCTTAGTTGATGGATCCACTGAAGCTTTCTTT. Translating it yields CASSLVDGSTEAFF. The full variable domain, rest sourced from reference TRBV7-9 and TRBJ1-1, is DTGVSQNPRHKITKRGQNVTFRCDPISEHNRLYWYRQTLGQGPEFLTYFQNEAQLEKSRLLSDRFSAERPKGSFSTLEIQRTEQGDSAMYLCASSLVDGSTEAFFGQGTRLTVV.